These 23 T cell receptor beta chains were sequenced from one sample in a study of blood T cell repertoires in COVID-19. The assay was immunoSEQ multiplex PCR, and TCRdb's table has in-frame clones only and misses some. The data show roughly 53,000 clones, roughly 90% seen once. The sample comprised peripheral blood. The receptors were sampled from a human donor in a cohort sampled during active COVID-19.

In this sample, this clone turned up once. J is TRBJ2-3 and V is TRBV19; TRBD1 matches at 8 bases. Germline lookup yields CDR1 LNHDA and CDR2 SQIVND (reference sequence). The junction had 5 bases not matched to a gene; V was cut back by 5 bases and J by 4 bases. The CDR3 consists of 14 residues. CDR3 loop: CASSLTGAPDTQYF. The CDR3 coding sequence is TGTGCCAGTAGTTTGACAGGGGCCCCAGATACGCAGTATTTT. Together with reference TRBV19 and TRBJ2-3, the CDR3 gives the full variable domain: DGGITQSPKYLFRKEGQNVTLSCEQNLNHDAMYWYRQDPGQGLRLIYYSQIVNDFQKGDIAEGYSVSREKKESFPLTVTSAQKNPTAFYLCASSLTGAPDTQYFGPGTRLTVL.

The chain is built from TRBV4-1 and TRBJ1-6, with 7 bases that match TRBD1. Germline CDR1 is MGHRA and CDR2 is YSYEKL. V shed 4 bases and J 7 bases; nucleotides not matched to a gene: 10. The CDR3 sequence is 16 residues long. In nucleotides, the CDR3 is TGCGCCAGCAGCCGGATTACGGGACAGTTAAATTCACCCCTCCACTTT. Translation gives CASSRITGQLNSPLHF.

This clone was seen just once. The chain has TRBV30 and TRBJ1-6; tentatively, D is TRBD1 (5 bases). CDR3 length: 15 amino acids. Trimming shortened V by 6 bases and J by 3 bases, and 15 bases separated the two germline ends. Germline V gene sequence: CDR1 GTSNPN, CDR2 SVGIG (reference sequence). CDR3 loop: CACGGRTFYNSPLHF. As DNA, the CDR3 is TGTGCCTGCGGGGGAAGGACCTTCTATAATTCACCCCTCCACTTT.

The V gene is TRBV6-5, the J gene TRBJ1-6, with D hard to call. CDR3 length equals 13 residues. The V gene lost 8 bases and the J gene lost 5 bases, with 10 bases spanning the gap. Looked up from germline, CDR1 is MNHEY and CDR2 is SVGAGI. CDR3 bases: TGTGCCAGCCGGGGTGGTCATAATTCACCCCTCCACTTT. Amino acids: CASRGGHNSPLHF.

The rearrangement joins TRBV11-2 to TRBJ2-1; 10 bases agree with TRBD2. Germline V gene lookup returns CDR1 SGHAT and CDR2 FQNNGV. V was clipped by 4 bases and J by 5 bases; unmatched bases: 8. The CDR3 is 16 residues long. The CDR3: CASSSPRTSGNNEQFF. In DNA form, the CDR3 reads TGTGCCAGCAGCTCCCCCCGGACTAGCGGAAACAATGAGCAGTTCTTC.

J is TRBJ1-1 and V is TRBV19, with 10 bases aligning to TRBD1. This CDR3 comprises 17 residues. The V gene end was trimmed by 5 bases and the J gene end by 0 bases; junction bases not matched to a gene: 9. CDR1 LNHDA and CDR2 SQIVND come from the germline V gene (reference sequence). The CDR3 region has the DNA TGTGCCAGTAGTCCCGGACAGGGGGAAAACTTGAACACTGAAGCTTTCTTT. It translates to CASSPGQGENLNTEAFF.

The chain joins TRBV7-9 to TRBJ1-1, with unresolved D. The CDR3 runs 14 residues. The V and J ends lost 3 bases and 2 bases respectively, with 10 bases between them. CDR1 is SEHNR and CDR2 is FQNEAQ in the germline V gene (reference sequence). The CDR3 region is CASSLEGLNTEAFF. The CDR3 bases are TGTGCCAGCAGCTTGGAGGGATTAAACACTGAAGCTTTCTTT.

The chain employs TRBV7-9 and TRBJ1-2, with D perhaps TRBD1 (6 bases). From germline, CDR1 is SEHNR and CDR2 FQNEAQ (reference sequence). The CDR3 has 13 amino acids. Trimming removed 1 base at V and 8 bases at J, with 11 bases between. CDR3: CASSLGQGRGYTF. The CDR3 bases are TGTGCCAGCAGCTTAGGGCAGGGGAGAGGCTACACCTTC.

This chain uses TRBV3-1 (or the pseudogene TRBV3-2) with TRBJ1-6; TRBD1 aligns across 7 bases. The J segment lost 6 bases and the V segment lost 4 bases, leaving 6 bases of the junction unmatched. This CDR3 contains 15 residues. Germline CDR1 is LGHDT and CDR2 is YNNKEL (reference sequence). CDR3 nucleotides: TGTGCCAGCAGCCTATCACAGGGGAGTAATTCACCCCTCCACTTT. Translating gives CASSLSQGSNSPLHF.

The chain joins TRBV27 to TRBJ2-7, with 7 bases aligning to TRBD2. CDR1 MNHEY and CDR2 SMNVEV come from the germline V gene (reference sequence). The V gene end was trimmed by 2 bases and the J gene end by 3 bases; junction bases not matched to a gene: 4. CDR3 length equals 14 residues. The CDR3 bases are TGTGCCAGCAGTTTAATGGGGGAGGGCTACGAGCAGTACTTC. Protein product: CASSLMGEGYEQYF.

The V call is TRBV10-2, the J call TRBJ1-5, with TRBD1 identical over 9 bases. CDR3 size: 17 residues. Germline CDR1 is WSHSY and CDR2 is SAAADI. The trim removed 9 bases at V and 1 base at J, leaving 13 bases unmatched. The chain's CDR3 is CASSARTGVRSNQPQHF. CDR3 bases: TGCGCCAGTTCTGCCCGGACAGGGGTTAGGAGCAATCAGCCCCAGCATTTT.

The CDR3 region has the DNA TGTGCCAGCAGCCAGGGTTTTAGCAATCAGCCCCAGCATTTT. Translation gives CASSQGFSNQPQHF. This chain joins TRBV6-6 and TRBJ1-5; D possibly corresponds to TRBD1 (5 bases). V was pared by 6 bases and J by 0 bases, with 9 bases between. CDR3 length: 14 amino acids. Germline loops: CDR1 MNHNY, CDR2 SVGAGI (reference sequence).

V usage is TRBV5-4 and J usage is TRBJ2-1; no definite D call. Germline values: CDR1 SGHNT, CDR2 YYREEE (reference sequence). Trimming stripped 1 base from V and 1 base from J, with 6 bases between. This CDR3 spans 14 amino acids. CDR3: CASSLTASYNEQFF. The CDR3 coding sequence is TGTGCCAGCAGCTTGACTGCTTCCTACAATGAGCAGTTCTTC.

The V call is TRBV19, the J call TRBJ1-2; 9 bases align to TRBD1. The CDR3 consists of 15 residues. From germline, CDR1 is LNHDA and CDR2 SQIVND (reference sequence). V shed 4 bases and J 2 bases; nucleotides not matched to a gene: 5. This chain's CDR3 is CASSKNTGGNYGYTF. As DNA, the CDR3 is TGTGCCAGTAGTAAAAACACAGGGGGCAACTATGGCTACACCTTC.

This CDR3 reads CASSLVGRGYGYTF. The CDR3 DNA reads TGTGCCAGCAGTTTAGTAGGACGGGGCTATGGCTACACCTTC. The rearrangement uses TRBV27 and TRBJ1-2; D gene ambiguous. In germline, CDR1 is MNHEY, CDR2 SMNVEV (reference sequence). This CDR3 region has 14 residues. Trimming left V 2 bases short and J 4 bases short, with 11 bases between.

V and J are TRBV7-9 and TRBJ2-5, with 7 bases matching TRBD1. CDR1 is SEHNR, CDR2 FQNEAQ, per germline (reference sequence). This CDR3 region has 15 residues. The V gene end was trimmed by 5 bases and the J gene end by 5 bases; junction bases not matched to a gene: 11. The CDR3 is CASSPDRISVETQYF. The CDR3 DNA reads TGTGCCAGCAGCCCGGACAGGATTAGTGTGGAGACCCAGTACTTC.

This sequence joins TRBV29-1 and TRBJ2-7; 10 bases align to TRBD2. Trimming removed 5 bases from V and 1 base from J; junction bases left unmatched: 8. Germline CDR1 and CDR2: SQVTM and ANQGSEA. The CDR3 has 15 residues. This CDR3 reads CSVFVGLALSYEQYF. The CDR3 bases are TGCAGCGTTTTCGTGGGACTAGCGCTTTCCTACGAGCAGTACTTC.

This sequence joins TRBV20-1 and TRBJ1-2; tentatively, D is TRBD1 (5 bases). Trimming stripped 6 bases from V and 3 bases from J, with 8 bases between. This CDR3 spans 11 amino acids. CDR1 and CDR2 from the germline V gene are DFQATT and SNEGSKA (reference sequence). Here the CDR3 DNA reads TGCAGTGCGATACAGGACTATGGCTACACCTTC. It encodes CSAIQDYGYTF.

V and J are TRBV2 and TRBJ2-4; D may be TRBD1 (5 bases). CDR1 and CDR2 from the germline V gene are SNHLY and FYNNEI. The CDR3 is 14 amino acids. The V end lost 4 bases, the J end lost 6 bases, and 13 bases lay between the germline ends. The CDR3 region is CASSARPQGNIQYF. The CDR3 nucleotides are TGTGCCAGCAGTGCACGGCCTCAGGGAAACATTCAGTACTTC.

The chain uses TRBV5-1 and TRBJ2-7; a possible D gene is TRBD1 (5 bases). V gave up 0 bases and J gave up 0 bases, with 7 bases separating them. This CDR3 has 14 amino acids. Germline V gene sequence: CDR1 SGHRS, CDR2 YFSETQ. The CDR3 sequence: CASSLGGSSYEQYF. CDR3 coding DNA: TGCGCCAGCAGCTTGGGGGGCTCCTCCTACGAGCAGTACTTC. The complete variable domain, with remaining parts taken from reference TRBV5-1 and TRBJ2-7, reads KAGVTQTPRYLIKTRGQQVTLSCSPISGHRSVSWYQQTPGQGLQFLFEYFSETQRNKGNFPGRFSGRQFSNSRSEMNVSTLELGDSALYLCASSLGGSSYEQYFGPGTRLTVT.

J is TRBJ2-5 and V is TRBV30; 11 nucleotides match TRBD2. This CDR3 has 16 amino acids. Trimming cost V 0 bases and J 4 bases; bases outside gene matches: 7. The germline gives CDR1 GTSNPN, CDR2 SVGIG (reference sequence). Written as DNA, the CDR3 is TGTGCCTGGAGTGTTACTAGCGGGAGTCGGCGAGAGACCCAGTACTTC. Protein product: CAWSVTSGSRRETQYF. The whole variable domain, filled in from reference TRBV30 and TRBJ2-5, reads SQTIHQWPATLVQPVGSPLSLECTVEGTSNPNLYWYRQAAGRGLQLLFYSVGIGQISSEVPQNLSASRPQDRQFILSSKKLLLSDSGFYLCAWSVTSGSRRETQYFGPGTRLLVL.

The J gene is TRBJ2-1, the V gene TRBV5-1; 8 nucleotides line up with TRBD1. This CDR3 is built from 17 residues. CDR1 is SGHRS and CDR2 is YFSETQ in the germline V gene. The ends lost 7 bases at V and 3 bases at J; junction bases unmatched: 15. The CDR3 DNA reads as TGCGCCAGCGGCAGACAGGGGTTGAGAGACCTCTACAATGAGCAGTTCTTC. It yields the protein CASGRQGLRDLYNEQFF.

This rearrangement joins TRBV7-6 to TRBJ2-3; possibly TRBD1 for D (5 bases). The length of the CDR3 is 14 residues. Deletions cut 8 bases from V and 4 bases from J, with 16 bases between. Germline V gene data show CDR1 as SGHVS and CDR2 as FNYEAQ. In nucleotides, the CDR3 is TGTGCCAGCTCACACGGTAAAGGGGCAGATACGCAGTATTTT. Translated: CASSHGKGADTQYF.